A single T cell receptor (beta chain) is shown here with its context. The CDR3 totals 14 residues. V gave up 0 bases and J gave up 4 bases, with 10 bases separating them. The germline gives CDR1 SGHDT, CDR2 YYEEEE. Original processing methods: For nucleated cells, counts were estimated from reference gene primer amplification. Profiled with immunoSEQ multiplex PCR; TCRdb holds only in-frame clones, not every one. V, J and clone size are taken as reported in that table, and D and trimming were inferred from the DNA itself. The repertoire holds about 350,000 clones, with about 90% as singletons. These data come from a study of blood T cell repertoires in COVID-19.

The TCR originated in a woman aged 70-85 years with COVID-19, enrolled during active disease. This chain uses TRBV5-6 with TRBJ1-2, with D uncertain. The specimen was peripheral blood. The CDR3: CASSLELRIYGYTF. The CDR3 region has the DNA TGTGCCAGCAGCTTGGAGTTGCGGATCTATGGCTACACCTTC. The whole variable domain, filled in from reference TRBV5-6 and TRBJ1-2, reads DAGVTQSPTHLIKTRGQQVTLRCSPKSGHDTVSWYQQALGQGPQFIFQYYEEEERQRGNFPDRFSGHQFPNYSSELNVNALLLGDSALYLCASSLELRIYGYTFGSGTRLTVV.